This T cell receptor beta chain was sequenced during a study of OX40 agonist ivuxolimab in advanced cancers. Whole-study context: Dose-escalation patients were diagnosed with hepatocellular carcinoma, melanoma, renal cell cancer or head and neck cancer. Eligibility admitted prior anti-PD-1, anti-PD-L1 or anti-CTLA-4 therapy; about 42% had some. Study-wide points: Patients with a partial response at 0.1-3.0 mg/kg had among the lowest clonal expansion. Dosing at 0.1 to 3.0 mg/kg was accompanied by clonal expansion of CD4+ and CD8+ blood T cells by week 6.

Trimming cost V 5 bases and J 0 bases, with 14 bases left between them. Germline V gene data show CDR1 as SGHVS and CDR2 as FQNEAQ. The CDR3 is 16 amino acids. In its sample, this clone was seen once. Its antigen is currently unknown. Produced via immunoSEQ multiplex PCR; TCRdb's table is partial and in-frame only. The sample consists of tens of thousands of clones, 86% of them appearing once. The sample here was CD4+ or CD8+ T cells sorted from blood, taken in a trial of the OX40 agonist ivuxolimab. The receptor comes from an adult with an advanced solid tumor such as melanoma, head and neck, liver or kidney cancer. J is TRBJ1-3 and V is TRBV7-8; D unclear. CDR3 residues: CASSLSGSSSGNTIYF. CDR3 bases: TGTGCCAGCAGCCTTTCCGGGTCCAGCTCTGGAAACACCATATATTTT.